This T cell receptor beta chain was captured in a study of spatial heterogeneity in lung cancer. General study points: The number of expanded tumor alpha and beta chains correlated with mutation number.

One entry per CDR3 protein results from TCRdb running MiXCR on the 5' RACE reads. The sample has 10,000 to 15,000 distinct CDR3 sequences; around 6.1% are singletons. Germline lookup yields CDR1 ENHRY and CDR2 SYGVKD. CDR3 length: 14 amino acids. V gave up 11 bases and J gave up 0 bases, with 15 bases separating them. Time point here: sample taken at primary tumor resection. Note on this clonotype: The antigen remains undetermined.

The chain combines TRBV10-3 with TRBJ2-3; TRBD2 is a possible D gene (6 bases). This receptor was taken from a female donor with early-stage non-small cell lung cancer. The sample in question was lung tumor tissue, obtained at surgery. The CDR3 is CASSRGTSTDTQYF. DNA of the CDR3: TGTGCCTCCTCCCGGGGGACTAGCACAGATACGCAGTATTTT.